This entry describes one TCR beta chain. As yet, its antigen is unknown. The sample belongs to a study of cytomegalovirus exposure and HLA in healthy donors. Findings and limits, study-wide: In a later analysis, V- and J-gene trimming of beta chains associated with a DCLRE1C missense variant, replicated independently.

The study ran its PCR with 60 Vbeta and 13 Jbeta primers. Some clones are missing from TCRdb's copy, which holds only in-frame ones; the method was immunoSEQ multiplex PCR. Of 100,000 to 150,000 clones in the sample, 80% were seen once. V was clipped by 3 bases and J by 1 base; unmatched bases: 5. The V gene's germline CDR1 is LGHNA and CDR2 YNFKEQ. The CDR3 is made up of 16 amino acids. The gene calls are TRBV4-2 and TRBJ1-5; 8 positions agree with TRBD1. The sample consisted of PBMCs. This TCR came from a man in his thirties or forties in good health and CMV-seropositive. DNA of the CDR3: TGTGCCAGCAGCCATACAGGGGGTAGGAGCAATCAGCCCCAGCATTTT. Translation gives CASSHTGGRSNQPQHF.